This section outlines one T cell receptor beta chain sequence together with its context. PCR employed 60 Vbeta and 13 Jbeta primers. Libraries were prepared by immunoSEQ multiplex PCR; TCRdb keeps only in-frame clonotypes and omits some of them. The table includes over 200,000 clones, under 90% detected once. The sample comes from a study of cytomegalovirus exposure and HLA in healthy donors. The CDR3 consists of 16 residues. V was pared by 0 bases and J by 3 bases, with 14 bases between. From germline, CDR1 is MNHNY and CDR2 SVGAGI (reference sequence). The chain has TRBV6-6 and TRBJ1-1, with unresolved D. Sequenced: PBMCs. This TCR was recovered from a human donor in good health. CDR3 sequence (DNA): TGTGCCAGCAGTTACTCGCCCCCGGGTATCGACACTGAAGCTTTCTTT. As protein: CASSYSPPGIDTEAFF.